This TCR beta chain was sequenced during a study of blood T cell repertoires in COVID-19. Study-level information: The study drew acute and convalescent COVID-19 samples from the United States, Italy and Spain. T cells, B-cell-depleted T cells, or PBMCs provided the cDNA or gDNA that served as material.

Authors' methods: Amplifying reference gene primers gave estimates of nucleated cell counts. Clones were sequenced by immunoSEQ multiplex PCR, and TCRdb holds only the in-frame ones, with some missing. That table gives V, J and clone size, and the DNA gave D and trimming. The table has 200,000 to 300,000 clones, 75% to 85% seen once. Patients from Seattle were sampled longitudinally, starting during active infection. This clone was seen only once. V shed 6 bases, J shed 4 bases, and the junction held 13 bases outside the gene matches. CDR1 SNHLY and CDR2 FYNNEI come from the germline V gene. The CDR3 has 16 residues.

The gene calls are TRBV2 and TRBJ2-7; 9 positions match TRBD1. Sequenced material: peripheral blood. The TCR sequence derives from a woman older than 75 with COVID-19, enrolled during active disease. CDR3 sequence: CASRTNRDRVRYEQYF. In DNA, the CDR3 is TGTGCCAGCAGGACCAACCGGGACAGGGTTAGGTACGAGCAGTACTTC.